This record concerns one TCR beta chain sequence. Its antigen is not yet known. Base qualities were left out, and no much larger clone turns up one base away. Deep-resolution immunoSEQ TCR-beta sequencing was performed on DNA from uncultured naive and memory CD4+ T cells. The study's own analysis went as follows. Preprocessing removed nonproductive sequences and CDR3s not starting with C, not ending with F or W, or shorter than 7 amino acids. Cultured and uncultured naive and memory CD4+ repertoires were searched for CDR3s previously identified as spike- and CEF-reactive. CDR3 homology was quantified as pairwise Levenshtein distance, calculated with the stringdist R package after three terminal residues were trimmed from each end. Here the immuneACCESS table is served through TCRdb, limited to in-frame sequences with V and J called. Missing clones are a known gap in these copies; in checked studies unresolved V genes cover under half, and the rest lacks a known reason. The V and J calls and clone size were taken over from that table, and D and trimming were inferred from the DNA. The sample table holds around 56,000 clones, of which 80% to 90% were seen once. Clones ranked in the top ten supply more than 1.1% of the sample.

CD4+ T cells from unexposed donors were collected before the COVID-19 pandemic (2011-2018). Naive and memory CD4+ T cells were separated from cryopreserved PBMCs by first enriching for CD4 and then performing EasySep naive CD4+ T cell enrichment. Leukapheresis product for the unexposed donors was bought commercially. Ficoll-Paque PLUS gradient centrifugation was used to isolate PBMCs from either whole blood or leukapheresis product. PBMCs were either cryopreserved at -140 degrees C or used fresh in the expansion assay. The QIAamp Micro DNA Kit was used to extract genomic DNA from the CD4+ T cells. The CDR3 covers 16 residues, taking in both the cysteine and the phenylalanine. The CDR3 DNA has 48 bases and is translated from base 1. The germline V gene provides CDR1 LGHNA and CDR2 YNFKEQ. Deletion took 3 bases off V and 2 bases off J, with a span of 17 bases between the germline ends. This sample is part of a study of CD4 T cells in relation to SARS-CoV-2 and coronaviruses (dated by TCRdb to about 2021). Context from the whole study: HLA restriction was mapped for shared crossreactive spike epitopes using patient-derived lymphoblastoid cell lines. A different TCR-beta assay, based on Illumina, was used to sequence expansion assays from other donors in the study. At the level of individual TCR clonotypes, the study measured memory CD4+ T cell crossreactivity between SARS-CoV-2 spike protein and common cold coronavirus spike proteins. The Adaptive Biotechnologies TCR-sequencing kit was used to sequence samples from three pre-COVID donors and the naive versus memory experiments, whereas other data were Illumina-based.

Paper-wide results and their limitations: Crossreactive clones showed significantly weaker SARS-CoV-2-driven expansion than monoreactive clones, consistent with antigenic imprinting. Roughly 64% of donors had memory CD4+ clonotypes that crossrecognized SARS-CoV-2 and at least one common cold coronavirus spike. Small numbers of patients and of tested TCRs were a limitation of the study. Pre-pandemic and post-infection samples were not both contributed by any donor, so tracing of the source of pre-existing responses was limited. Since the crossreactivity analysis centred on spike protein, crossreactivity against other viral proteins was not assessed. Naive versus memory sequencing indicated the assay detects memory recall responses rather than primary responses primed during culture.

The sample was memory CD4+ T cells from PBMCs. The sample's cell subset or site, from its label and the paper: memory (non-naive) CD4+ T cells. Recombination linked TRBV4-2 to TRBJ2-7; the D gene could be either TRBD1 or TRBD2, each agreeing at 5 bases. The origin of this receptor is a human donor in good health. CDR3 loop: CASSQPGRERTYEQYF. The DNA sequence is TGTGCCAGCAGCCAGCCGGGACGCGAAAGGACCTACGAGCAGTACTTC.